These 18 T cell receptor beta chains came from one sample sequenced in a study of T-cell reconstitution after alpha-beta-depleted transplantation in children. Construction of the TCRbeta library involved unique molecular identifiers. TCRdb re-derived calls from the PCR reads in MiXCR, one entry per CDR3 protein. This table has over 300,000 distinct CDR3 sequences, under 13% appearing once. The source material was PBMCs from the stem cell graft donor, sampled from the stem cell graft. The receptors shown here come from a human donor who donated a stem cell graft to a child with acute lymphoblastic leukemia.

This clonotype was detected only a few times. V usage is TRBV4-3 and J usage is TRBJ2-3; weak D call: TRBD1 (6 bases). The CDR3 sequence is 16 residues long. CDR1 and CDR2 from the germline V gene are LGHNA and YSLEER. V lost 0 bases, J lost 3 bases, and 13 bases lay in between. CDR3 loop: CASSQDRTGTTDTQYF. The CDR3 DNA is TGCGCCAGCAGCCAAGATCGTACAGGGACAACAGATACGCAGTATTTT.

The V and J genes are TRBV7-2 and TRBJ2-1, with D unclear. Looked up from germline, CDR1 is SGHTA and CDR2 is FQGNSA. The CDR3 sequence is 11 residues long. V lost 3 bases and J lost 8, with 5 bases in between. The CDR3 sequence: CASSFAHEQFF. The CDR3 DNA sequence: TGTGCCAGCAGCTTTGCCCATGAGCAGTTCTTC.

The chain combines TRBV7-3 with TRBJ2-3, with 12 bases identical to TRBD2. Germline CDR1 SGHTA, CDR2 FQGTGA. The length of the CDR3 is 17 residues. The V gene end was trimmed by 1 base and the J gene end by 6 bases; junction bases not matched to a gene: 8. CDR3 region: CASSLIKTSGSEDTQYF. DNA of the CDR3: TGTGCCAGCAGCTTAATTAAGACTAGCGGGAGTGAGGATACGCAGTATTTT.

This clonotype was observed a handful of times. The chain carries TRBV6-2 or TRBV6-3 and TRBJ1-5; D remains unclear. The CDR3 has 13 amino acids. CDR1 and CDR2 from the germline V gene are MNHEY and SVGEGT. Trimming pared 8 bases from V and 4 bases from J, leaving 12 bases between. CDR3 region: CASSGRFNQPQHF. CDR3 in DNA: TGTGCCAGCTCTGGACGGTTTAATCAGCCCCAGCATTTT.

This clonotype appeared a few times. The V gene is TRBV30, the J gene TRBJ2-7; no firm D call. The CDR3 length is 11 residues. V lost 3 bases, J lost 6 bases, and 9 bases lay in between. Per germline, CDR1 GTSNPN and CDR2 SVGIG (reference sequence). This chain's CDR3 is CAWSDKSEQYF. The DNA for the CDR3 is TGTGCCTGGAGCGATAAATCCGAGCAGTACTTC. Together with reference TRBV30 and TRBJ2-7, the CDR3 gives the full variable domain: SQTIHQWPATLVQPVGSPLSLECTVEGTSNPNLYWYRQAAGRGLQLLFYSVGIGQISSEVPQNLSASRPQDRQFILSSKKLLLSDSGFYLCAWSDKSEQYFGPGTRLTVT.

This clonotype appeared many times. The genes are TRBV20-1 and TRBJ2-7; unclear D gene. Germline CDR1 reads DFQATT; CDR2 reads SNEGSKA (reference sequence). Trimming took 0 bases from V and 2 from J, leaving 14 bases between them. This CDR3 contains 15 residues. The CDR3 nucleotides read TGCAGTGCTAGAGATCTCGGATTAGAAACCTACGAGCAGTACTTC. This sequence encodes CSARDLGLETYEQYF.

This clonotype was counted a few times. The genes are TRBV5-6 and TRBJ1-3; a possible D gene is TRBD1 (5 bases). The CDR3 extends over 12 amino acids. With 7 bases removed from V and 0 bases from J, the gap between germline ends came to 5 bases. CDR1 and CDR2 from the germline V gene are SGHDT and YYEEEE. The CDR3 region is CASGGSGNTIYF. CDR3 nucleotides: TGTGCCAGCGGGGGCTCTGGAAACACCATATATTTT.

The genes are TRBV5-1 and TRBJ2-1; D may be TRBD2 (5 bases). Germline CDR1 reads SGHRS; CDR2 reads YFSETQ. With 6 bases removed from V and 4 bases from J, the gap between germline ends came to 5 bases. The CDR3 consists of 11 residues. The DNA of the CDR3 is TGCGCCAGCACGGGGTACAATGAGCAGTTCTTC. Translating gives CASTGYNEQFF.

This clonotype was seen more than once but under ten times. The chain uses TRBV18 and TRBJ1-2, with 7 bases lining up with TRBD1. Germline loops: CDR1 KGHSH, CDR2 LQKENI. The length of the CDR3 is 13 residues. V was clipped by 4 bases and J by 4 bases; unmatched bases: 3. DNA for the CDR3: TGTGCCAGCTCACGGGACAGCTTCTATGGCTACACCTTC. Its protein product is CASSRDSFYGYTF.

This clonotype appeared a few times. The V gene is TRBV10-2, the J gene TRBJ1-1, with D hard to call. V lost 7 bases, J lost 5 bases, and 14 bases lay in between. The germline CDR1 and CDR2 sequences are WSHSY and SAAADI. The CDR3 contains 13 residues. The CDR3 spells CASIQTGRTEAFF. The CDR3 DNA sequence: TGCGCCAGCATCCAAACCGGGAGGACTGAAGCTTTCTTT.

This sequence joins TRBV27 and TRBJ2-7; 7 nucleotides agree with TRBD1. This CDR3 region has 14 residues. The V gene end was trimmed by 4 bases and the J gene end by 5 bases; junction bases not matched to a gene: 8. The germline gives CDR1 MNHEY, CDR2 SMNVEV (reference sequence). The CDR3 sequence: CASSSRTGYDEQYF. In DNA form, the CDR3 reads TGTGCCAGCAGTTCTAGGACAGGATATGACGAGCAGTACTTC.

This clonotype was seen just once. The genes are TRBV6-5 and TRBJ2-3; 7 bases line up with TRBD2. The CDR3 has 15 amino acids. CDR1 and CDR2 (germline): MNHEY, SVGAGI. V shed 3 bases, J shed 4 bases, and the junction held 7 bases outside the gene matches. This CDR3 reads CASSYAWEGADTQYF. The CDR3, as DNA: TGTGCCAGCAGTTATGCGTGGGAGGGTGCAGATACGCAGTATTTT.

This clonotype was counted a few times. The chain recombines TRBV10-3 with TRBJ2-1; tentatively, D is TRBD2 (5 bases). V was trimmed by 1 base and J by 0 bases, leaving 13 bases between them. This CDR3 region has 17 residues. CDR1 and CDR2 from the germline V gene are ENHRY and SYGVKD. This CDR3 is CAISELGGPSSYNEQFF. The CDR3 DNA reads TGTGCCATCAGTGAGTTGGGCGGGCCTAGCTCCTACAATGAGCAGTTCTTC.

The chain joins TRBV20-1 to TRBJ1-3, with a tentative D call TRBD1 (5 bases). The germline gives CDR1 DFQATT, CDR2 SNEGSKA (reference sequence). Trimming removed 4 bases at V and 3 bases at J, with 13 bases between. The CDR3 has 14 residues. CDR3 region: CSATRSGGGNTIYF. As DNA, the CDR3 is TGCAGTGCTACTCGCTCCGGGGGTGGAAACACCATATATTTT.

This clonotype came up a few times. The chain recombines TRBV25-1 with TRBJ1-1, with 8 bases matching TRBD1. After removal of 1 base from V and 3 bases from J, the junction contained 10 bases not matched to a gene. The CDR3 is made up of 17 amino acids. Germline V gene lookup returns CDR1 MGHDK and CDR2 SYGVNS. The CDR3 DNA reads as TGTGCCAGCAGTGAATCGTACAGGGGGAACCGGGACACTGAAGCTTTCTTT. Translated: CASSESYRGNRDTEAFF.

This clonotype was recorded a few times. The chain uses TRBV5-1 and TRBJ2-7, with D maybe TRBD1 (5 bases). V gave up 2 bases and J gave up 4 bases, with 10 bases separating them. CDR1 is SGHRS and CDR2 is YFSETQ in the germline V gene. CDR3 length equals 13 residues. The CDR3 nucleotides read TGCGCCAGCAGCTTTGGACACCAATACGAGCAGTACTTC. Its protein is CASSFGHQYEQYF.

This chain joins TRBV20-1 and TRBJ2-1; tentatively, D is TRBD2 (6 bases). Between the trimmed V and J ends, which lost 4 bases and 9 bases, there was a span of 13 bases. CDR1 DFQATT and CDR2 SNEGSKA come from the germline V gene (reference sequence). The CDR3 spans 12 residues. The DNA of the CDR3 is TGCAGTGCTACGACTAGGACGGGTGAGCAGTTCTTC. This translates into CSATTRTGEQFF.

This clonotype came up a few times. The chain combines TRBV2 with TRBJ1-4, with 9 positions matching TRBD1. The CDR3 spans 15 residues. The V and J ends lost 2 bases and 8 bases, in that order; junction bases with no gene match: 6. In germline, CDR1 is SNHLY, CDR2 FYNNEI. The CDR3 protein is CASSETGGYGEKLFF. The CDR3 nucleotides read TGTGCCAGCAGTGAAACAGGGGGCTACGGAGAAAAACTGTTTTTT. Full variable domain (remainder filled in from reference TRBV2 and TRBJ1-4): EPEVTQTPSHQVTQMGQEVILRCVPISNHLYFYWYRQILGQKVEFLVSFYNNEISEKSEIFDDQFSVERPDGSNFTLKIRSTKLEDSAMYFCASSETGGYGEKLFFGSGTQLSVL.